The sequence of this T cell receptor beta chain was determined in a study of OX40 agonist ivuxolimab in advanced cancers. The length of the CDR3 is 16 residues. From germline, CDR1 is SGHNT and CDR2 YYREEE (reference sequence). V lost 5 bases, J lost 6 bases, and 20 bases lay in between. This table comes from immunoSEQ multiplex PCR, and its TCRdb copy is limited to in-frame clones, with some not included. Altogether some 35,000 clones are present, more than 60% being singletons, with the ten largest covering about 14%. The TCR comes from an adult with an advanced solid tumor such as melanoma, head and neck, liver or kidney cancer. The V and J genes are TRBV5-4 and TRBJ2-2; D possibly matches TRBD1 or TRBD2 (5 bases each). Sequences were derived from CD4+ or CD8+ T cells sorted from blood, sampled in a trial of the OX40 agonist ivuxolimab. CDR3 amino acids: CASREGRNFQSGELFF. CDR3 bases: TGTGCCAGCAGAGAGGGACGGAATTTTCAGTCCGGGGAGCTGTTTTTT.